A single TCR beta chain is shown here with its context. Its antigen remains unknown. The source of the sample is a study of T cell clonotyping in hematopoietic cell transplantation. Study-wide results and caveats: Higher Inverse Simpson Index values in graft donor and pretransplant recipient predicted broader posttransplant TCR diversity. Pathologically expanded recipient clonotypes increased progressively from day 30 to day 180 as diversity fell.

Germline assignment: CDR1 LNHNV and CDR2 YYDKDF (reference sequence). CDR3 length: 15 amino acids. V lost 5 bases and J lost 5, with 16 bases in between. Clones were read by immunoSEQ multiplex PCR, and TCRdb kept only the in-frame ones, dropping some. The sample lists more than 65,000 clones, around 94% occurring once. This sequence joins TRBV15 and TRBJ1-5, with D unclear. The receptor was isolated from a man aged 50-59 years in good health. Some clones in this sample may be carry-over from other donors' samples. Sample: peripheral blood mononuclear cells. This CDR3 is CATSLSGSTDQPQHF. CDR3 coding DNA: TGTGCCACCAGCCTTTCCGGGTCAACGGATCAGCCCCAGCATTTT.